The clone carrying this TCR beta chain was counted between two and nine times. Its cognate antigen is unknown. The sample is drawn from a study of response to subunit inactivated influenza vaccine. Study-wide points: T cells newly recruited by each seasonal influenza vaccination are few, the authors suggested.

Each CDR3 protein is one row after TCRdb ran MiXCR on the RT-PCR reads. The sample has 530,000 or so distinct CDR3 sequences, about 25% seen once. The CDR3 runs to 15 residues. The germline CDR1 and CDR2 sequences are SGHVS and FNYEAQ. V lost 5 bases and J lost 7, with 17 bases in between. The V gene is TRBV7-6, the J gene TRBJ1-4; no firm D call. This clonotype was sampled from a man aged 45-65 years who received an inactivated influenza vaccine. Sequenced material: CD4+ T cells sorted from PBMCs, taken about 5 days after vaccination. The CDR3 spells CASSPRSHGTEKLFF. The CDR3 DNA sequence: TGTGCCAGCAGCCCTCGCAGCCACGGAACTGAAAAACTGTTTTTT.